One sample yielded the 26 T cell receptor beta chains listed below, sequenced in a study of T cells in Graves' hyperthyroidism and ophthalmopathy. There were TCR beta CDR3 regions amplified from RNA transcripts. First-round RT-PCR with HTBI primers amplified the TCR CDR3 region. TCRdb re-analysed the multiplex PCR reads in MiXCR, keeping a single row per CDR3 protein. Among 500,000 to 800,000 distinct CDR3 sequences listed, about 45% were seen once. The sequencing sample was made of peripheral blood or thyroid tissue (not recorded which). These receptors were collected from an adult man with Graves' disease, either hyperthyroidism or ophthalmopathy (not recorded which).

This clonotype has ten or more counts. This rearrangement joins TRBV19 to TRBJ1-2, with a possible D match to TRBD1 (5 bases). The CDR3 has 14 residues. CDR1 LNHDA and CDR2 SQIVND come from the germline V gene (reference sequence). The V end was cut by 1 base, the J end by 4 bases, with 10 bases between. CDR3 loop: CASSIGQGGYGYTF. DNA for the CDR3: TGTGCCAGTAGTATAGGCCAGGGTGGCTATGGCTACACCTTC.

The rearrangement links TRBV7-3 to TRBJ2-7; tentative D call: TRBD2 (5 bases). The CDR3 is 12 amino acids. Germline V gives CDR1 SGHTA, CDR2 FQGTGA. The V and J ends lost 11 bases and 3 bases respectively, with 14 bases between them. DNA of the CDR3: TGTGCCCCTCCGGGATTGGGCTACGAGCAGTACTTC. Its translation: CAPPGLGYEQYF.

Worth noting for this clonotype: A much larger clone lies a single base off, so this may be a read error. The rearrangement joins TRBV7-8 to TRBJ2-7; no firm D call. The CDR3 has 16 amino acids. Looked up from germline, CDR1 is SGHVS and CDR2 is FQNEAQ. For the CDR3, the DNA is TGTGCCAGCAGCCTCGGACGTACGATTACTTCCTACGAGCGGTACTTC. Protein: CASSLGRTITSYERYF.

This chain links TRBV7-9 with TRBJ1-5; D perhaps matches TRBD1 (5 bases). V lost 5 bases to trimming and J lost 5 bases, with 16 bases between them. Germline-derived CDR1 and CDR2 are SEHNR and FQNEAQ (reference sequence). The CDR3 sequence is 15 residues long. CDR3 protein: CASSPPRQGDQPQHF. Here the CDR3 DNA reads TGTGCCAGCAGCCCCCCACGGCAGGGTGATCAGCCCCAGCATTTT.

This clonotype appeared many times. This rearrangement joins TRBV7-9 to TRBJ1-2; TRBD1 matches at 7 bases. This CDR3 is built from 15 residues. Germline V gives CDR1 SEHNR, CDR2 FQNEAQ (reference sequence). V lost 5 bases and J lost 2; bases outside the gene matches: 8. The CDR3 sequence is CASSPRQGTNYGYTF. CDR3 nucleotides: TGTGCCAGCAGCCCAAGACAGGGCACAAACTATGGCTACACCTTC.

A word on this clonotype: Since a much larger clone is just one base distant, this may be a read error. The gene calls are TRBV29-1 and TRBJ1-5, with D uncertain. This CDR3 region has 13 residues. Trimming took off 4 bases at V and 3 bases at J, with 10 bases between the two ends. Germline-derived CDR1 and CDR2 are SQVTM and ANQGSEA. CDR3 bases: TGCAGCGTTGCAGGTGGACCCAATCAGCCCCAGCATTTT. Residues: CSVAGGPNQPQHF.

This clonotype appeared many times. J is TRBJ2-7 and V is TRBV2; the D gene is possibly TRBD2 (6 bases). CDR1 and CDR2 (germline): SNHLY, FYNNEI. Trimming left V 4 bases short and J 3 bases short, with 10 bases between. CDR3 length: 13 amino acids. For the CDR3, the DNA is TGTGCCAGCAGTGGGGGAGGCAACTACGAGCAGTACTTC. Translated: CASSGGGNYEQYF.

This clonotype was seen only once. This chain links TRBV20-1 with TRBJ2-7, with a possible D match to TRBD1 (5 bases). CDR1 and CDR2 (germline): DFQATT, SNEGSKA (reference sequence). CDR3 length: 14 residues. The germline V and J ends were trimmed by 3 bases and 6 bases, with 18 bases remaining between them. In nucleotides, the CDR3 is TGCAGTGCTAGGGAGTCCAGGGAACCGTTCGAGCAGTACTTC. Translation: CSARESREPFEQYF.

V gene TRBV2 combines with J gene TRBJ1-3, with 9 positions matching TRBD1. Looked up from germline, CDR1 is SNHLY and CDR2 is FYNNEI. The CDR3 contains 15 residues. V gave up 5 bases and J gave up 2 bases; unmatched junction bases: 4. Here the CDR3 DNA reads TGTGCCAGCAGTCTAACAGGGGGCCCTGGAAACACCATATATTTT. Translating gives CASSLTGGPGNTIYF.

V gene TRBV29-1 combines with J gene TRBJ1-1, with D possibly TRBD1 on 5 matching bases. The CDR3 length is 13 residues. The ends were cut back, 8 bases at V and 3 bases at J, with 16 bases in the middle. The germline V gene encodes CDR1 SQVTM and CDR2 ANQGSEA. CDR3 sequence reads: CSLRDGGYTEAFF. Written as DNA, the CDR3 is TGCAGCCTAAGGGACGGTGGGTACACTGAAGCTTTCTTT. The variable domain in full, completed from reference TRBV29-1 and TRBJ1-1, reads SAVISQKPSRDICQRGTSLTIQCQVDSQVTMMFWYRQQPGQSLTLIATANQGSEATYESGFVIDKFPISRPNLTFSTLTVSNMSPEDSSIYLCSLRDGGYTEAFFGQGTRLTVV.

As regards this clonotype: This sequence may be a read error, since a much larger clone differs from it by one base. The chain combines TRBV10-3 with TRBJ2-5; weak D call: TRBD1 (5 bases). V lost 5 bases, J lost 2 bases, and 9 bases lay in between. Germline CDR1 is ENHRY and CDR2 is SYGVKD. The CDR3 extends over 13 amino acids. CDR3 sequence: CAISMDTQETQYF. CDR3 DNA sequence: TGTGCCATCAGTATGGACACGCAAGAGACCCAGTACTTC.

This clonotype was found many times. V usage is TRBV19 and J usage is TRBJ1-2, with a weak D call TRBD1 (6 bases). This CDR3 region has 13 residues. Deletions cut 5 bases from V and 4 bases from J, with 11 bases between. CDR1 is LNHDA and CDR2 is SQIVND in the germline V gene (reference sequence). DNA for the CDR3: TGTGCCAGTAGTTCGGGACACGTCTATGGCTACACCTTC. Amino acids: CASSSGHVYGYTF.

This clonotype was recorded a few times. The rearrangement links TRBV5-8 to TRBJ2-7; 9 nucleotides align to TRBD2. Germline loops: CDR1 SGHTS, CDR2 YDEGEE. V was pared by 4 bases and J by 2 bases, with 7 bases of the junction left unmatched. This CDR3 has 15 residues. The CDR3 protein is CASSPPGLAAYEQYF. The CDR3 coding sequence is TGTGCCAGCAGCCCGCCGGGACTAGCAGCCTACGAGCAGTACTTC.

The chain is built from TRBV29-1 and TRBJ1-1; the match to TRBD1 covers 7 bases. The CDR3 extends over 17 amino acids. Germline V gene lookup returns CDR1 SQVTM and CDR2 ANQGSEA. The V and J ends lost 3 bases and 8 bases, in that order; junction bases with no gene match: 21. DNA for the CDR3: TGCAGCGTTGAGACCTACCGACAGGGAAGGATCCCGAACGAAGCTTTCTTT. Its translation is CSVETYRQGRIPNEAFF.

The chain employs TRBV29-1 and TRBJ1-3; D remains ambiguous. V was cut by 2 bases and J by 7 bases, with 9 bases left in between. The CDR3 has 12 residues. CDR1 is SQVTM, CDR2 ANQGSEA, per germline. CDR3 amino acids: CSVEKGVNTIYF. The CDR3 DNA sequence: TGCAGCGTTGAAAAGGGCGTGAACACCATATATTTT. Full variable domain (rest looked up from reference TRBV29-1 and TRBJ1-3): SAVISQKPSRDICQRGTSLTIQCQVDSQVTMMFWYRQQPGQSLTLIATANQGSEATYESGFVIDKFPISRPNLTFSTLTVSNMSPEDSSIYLCSVEKGVNTIYFGEGSWLTVV.

A few counts support this clonotype. The V call is TRBV5-1, the J call TRBJ2-2, with 8 bases matching TRBD1. The CDR3 consists of 16 residues. The ends lost 5 bases at V and 4 bases at J; junction bases unmatched: 10. Germline CDR1 SGHRS, CDR2 YFSETQ. The CDR3: CASRPGQGRGTGELFF. For the CDR3, the DNA is TGCGCCAGCAGGCCCGGACAGGGTAGGGGCACCGGGGAGCTGTTTTTT.

This clonotype was seen a few times. The rearrangement uses TRBV5-4 and TRBJ1-2, with D tentatively TRBD1 (5 bases). Germline V gene lookup returns CDR1 SGHNT and CDR2 YYREEE (reference sequence). This CDR3 region has 14 residues. Trimming stripped 0 bases from V and 4 bases from J, with 10 bases between. CDR3 nucleotide sequence: TGTGCCAGCAGCTTGGAGGAGGGGATCTATGGCTACACCTTC. This sequence encodes CASSLEEGIYGYTF.

The chain uses TRBV10-2 and TRBJ1-6; TRBD1 matches 9 bases. The CDR3 has 16 residues. The trim removed 2 bases at V and 6 bases at J, leaving 5 bases unmatched. Germline V gene sequence: CDR1 WSHSY, CDR2 SAAADI. CDR3 sequence: CASSETGGAVNSPLHF. The CDR3 region has the DNA TGCGCCAGCAGTGAGACAGGGGGCGCGGTTAATTCACCCCTCCACTTT.

This chain uses TRBV2 with TRBJ2-7; either TRBD1 or TRBD2 may fit D (5 bases each). This CDR3 is built from 15 residues. CDR1 is SNHLY, CDR2 FYNNEI, per germline. Between the trimmed V and J ends, which lost 5 bases and 2 bases, there was a span of 16 bases. CDR3 in DNA: TGTGCCAGCAGTAGCGGACACAGTGGAGCCTACGAGCAGTACTTC. This translates into CASSSGHSGAYEQYF. The full variable domain, in which reference TRBV2 and TRBJ2-7 provide the parts outside the CDR3, is EPEVTQTPSHQVTQMGQEVILRCVPISNHLYFYWYRQILGQKVEFLVSFYNNEISEKSEIFDDQFSVERPDGSNFTLKIRSTKLEDSAMYFCASSSGHSGAYEQYFGPGTRLTVT.

This clonotype was detected only a few times. This chain connects TRBV10-3 to TRBJ1-2; 7 bases are a match to TRBD1. The ends lost 9 bases at V and 1 base at J; junction bases unmatched: 8. Germline lookup yields CDR1 ENHRY and CDR2 SYGVKD. This CDR3 spans 14 amino acids. The CDR3 here is CAITGTEINYGYTF. The CDR3 DNA reads as TGTGCCATTACCGGGACAGAAATTAACTATGGCTACACCTTC.

The chain carries TRBV30 and TRBJ1-1; no clear D. Germline CDR1 reads GTSNPN; CDR2 reads SVGIG (reference sequence). V lost 4 bases and J 0 bases, leaving 15 bases between the germline ends. The CDR3 has 15 residues. The CDR3 here is CAWNLQGNMNTEAFF. CDR3 DNA: TGTGCCTGGAACCTTCAAGGGAACATGAACACTGAAGCTTTCTTT.

Ten or more counts support this clonotype. The chain is built from TRBV10-2 and TRBJ2-7; D may be TRBD2 (5 bases). The germline V and J ends were trimmed by 2 bases and 5 bases, with 13 bases remaining between them. The CDR3 runs 14 residues. The germline V gene encodes CDR1 WSHSY and CDR2 SAAADI. CDR3 bases: TGCGCCAGCAGTGAGCTGCGGTCCGGGGACGAGCAGTACTTC. Its protein product is CASSELRSGDEQYF.

This clonotype was found a few times. This chain connects TRBV15 to TRBJ2-7; D gene unclear. The J call may be mistaken, given a closer DNA end match to TRBJ2-1. CDR1 and CDR2 (germline): LNHNV, YYDKDF (reference sequence). There are 13 residues in the CDR3. The CDR3 is CATSRHGYNEQFF. DNA for the CDR3: TGTGCCACCAGCCGGCATGGTTACAATGAGCAGTTCTTC.

This clonotype was seen a few times. This sequence joins TRBV9 and TRBJ1-2; TRBD1 is a possible D gene (6 bases). Germline CDR1 SGDLS, CDR2 YYNGEE. Deletions cut 1 base from V and 7 bases from J, with 20 bases between. CDR3 length: 16 residues. CDR3 sequence (DNA): TGTGCCAGCAGCGTACGACCGGGACACCCGAGTGGTGGCTACACCTTC. It is translated as CASSVRPGHPSGGYTF.

This clonotype was observed at least ten times. J is TRBJ1-5 and V is TRBV2; the match to TRBD1 covers 9 bases. Germline V CDR1 and CDR2: SNHLY, FYNNEI. The V and J ends lost 6 bases and 4 bases, in that order; junction bases with no gene match: 4. The CDR3 extends over 14 amino acids. CDR3 in DNA: TGTGCCAGCAGAAGAGACAGGGGGAATCAGCCCCAGCATTTT. Translation gives CASRRDRGNQPQHF.

As to this clonotype: A much more abundant neighbour one base away suggests this may be a read error. This rearrangement joins TRBV2 to TRBJ1-1; TRBD1 agrees at 7 bases. Germline CDR1 is SNHLY and CDR2 is FYNNEI. This CDR3 spans 13 amino acids. CDR3 in amino acids: CVGNRDRNTEAFF. CDR3 sequence (DNA): TGTGTCGGGAACCGGGACAGGAACACTGAAGCTTTCTTT.